This T cell receptor (beta chain) was retrieved from a study of cytomegalovirus exposure and HLA in healthy donors. Germline V gene lookup returns CDR1 MNHGY and CDR2 SVAAGI. This CDR3 spans 16 amino acids. V lost 7 bases to trimming and J lost 7 bases; unmatched junction nucleotides: 16. With regard to this clone: Its target is unknown.

Study-wide results and caveats: Association of a missense DCLRE1C variant with TCR beta V- and J-gene trimming was reported in a later analysis.

A multiplex PCR was run with 60 Vbeta primers and 13 Jbeta primers. Generated by immunoSEQ multiplex PCR, the TCRdb table keeps only in-frame clones and is missing some. Of about 120,000 clones in the sample, around 66% are singletons; the top ten hold less than 2%. Sequencing was done on a sample of PBMCs. The clonotype was recovered from a man younger than 35 in good health and CMV-seronegative. The gene calls are TRBV6-9 and TRBJ2-1, with 7 bases fitting TRBD2. The CDR3 sequence is CASTQPREGLWNEQFF. CDR3 nucleotide sequence: TGTGCCAGCACCCAACCGAGGGAGGGTCTTTGGAATGAGCAGTTCTTC.